The entry that follows covers one T cell receptor (beta chain) sequence. Antigen specificity is unknown. Germline CDR1 is SGHTA and CDR2 is FQGTGA. Trimming stripped 1 base from V and 4 bases from J, with 12 bases between. The CDR3 extends over 15 amino acids. TCRdb's copy holds only in-frame clones and misses some; the assay was immunoSEQ multiplex PCR. The data contain some 200,000 clones, around 94% of them singletons. The record originates from a study of T cell responses to AZD1222 COVID-19 vaccine. Overall study findings and caveats: When two AZD1222 doses had been given, Spike-specific TCR breadth and depth rose. CD4 TCRs associated with vaccination spanned spike, dominating at 160-218 and 743-854. White British people made up most donors, females outnumbered males, and clonal diversity was possibly underestimated. Baseline antibody screening turned up just six seropositive AZD1222 recipients.

This clonotype originated in an adult who received the MenACWY meningococcal vaccine as a control. Source: peripheral blood, taken 28 days after the second dose of the MenACWY control vaccine. The chain joins TRBV7-3 to TRBJ2-3; weak D call: TRBD2 (5 bases). CDR3 loop: CASSLRLDGADTQYF. As DNA, the CDR3 is TGTGCCAGCAGCTTAAGGCTCGACGGGGCAGATACGCAGTATTTT.